The 27 T cell receptor beta chains reported below all come from one sample, sequenced in a study of regulatory T cells in long-lasting Graves disease. Both iRepertoire HTBI primers and Arm-PCR of CDR3 regions were used to build the TCR beta libraries. Via MiXCR, TCRdb re-called the multiplex PCR reads, giving one row per CDR3 protein. The sample records about 430,000 distinct CDR3 sequences, over 12% being singletons. The time point: newly diagnosed GD, antithyroid drugs for less than 3 months. Preparation of the TCR library used RNA extracted from PBMCs. These same data were also listed under a study on T cells in Graves' hyperthyroidism and ophthalmopathy.

The sequenced sample was peripheral blood mononuclear cells (PBMCs), obtained at new diagnosis, from a patient treated with antithyroid drugs. All receptors come from a woman in her forties with Graves disease.

This clonotype was observed at least ten times. V is TRBV12-3 or TRBV12-4 and J is TRBJ1-1; 7 bases fit TRBD1. Trimming at V came to 3 bases and at J to 11 bases, leaving 15 bases not matched to a gene. The CDR3 is 15 amino acids. CDR3 coding DNA: TGTGCCAGCAGTTTCCGGGACAGCGATCCGGGGAATGCTTTCTTT. Its translation is CASSFRDSDPGNAFF.

The chain has TRBV6-2 or TRBV6-3 and TRBJ2-1, with 9 bases aligning to TRBD2. Trimming cost V 7 bases and J 9 bases; bases outside gene matches: 16. Per germline, CDR1 MNHEY and CDR2 SVGEGT. This CDR3 spans 16 amino acids. DNA of the CDR3: TGTGCCAGCACCCAGTTCGGCGGGAGGGGAGCGGGTGAGCAGTTCTTC. Its translation is CASTQFGGRGAGEQFF.

This clonotype was counted only a few times. V is TRBV19 and J is TRBJ2-7; 8 positions agree with TRBD2. In germline, CDR1 is LNHDA, CDR2 SQIVND (reference sequence). V shed 1 base and J 0 bases; nucleotides not matched to a gene: 2. CDR3 length: 15 amino acids. CDR3 coding DNA: TGTGCCAGTAGTATAGTACTAGCGGCCTCCTACGAGCAGTACTTC. It codes for CASSIVLAASYEQYF.

This clonotype was recorded at least ten times. The V and J genes are TRBV12-5 and TRBJ2-5, with 9 bases lining up with TRBD2. Per germline, CDR1 LGHNT and CDR2 FRNRAP. Trimming cost V 8 bases and J 5 bases; bases outside gene matches: 12. The CDR3 is 15 amino acids. The CDR3, as DNA: TGTGCTAGTTCGCGGGCGGGAGGGCGATTGGAGACCCAGTACTTC. It encodes CASSRAGGRLETQYF.

About this clonotype: It may be a read error: a sequence one base away is much more abundant. The CDR3 region has the DNA TGTGCCAGCAAATCAGGGAGCGGTAACAATCAGCCCCAGCATTTT. It codes for CASKSGSGNNQPQHF. The chain combines TRBV6-1 with TRBJ1-5; D is perhaps TRBD1 (5 bases). The ends were cut back, 7 bases at V and 3 bases at J, with 16 bases in the middle. This CDR3 region has 15 residues. Germline V gene data show CDR1 as MNHNS and CDR2 as SASEGT.

The chain carries TRBV11-1 and TRBJ1-6; D unresolved. V was clipped by 3 bases and J by 4 bases, with 7 bases between them. This CDR3 is 14 amino acids long. Germline CDR1 and CDR2: SGHAT and FQDESV (reference sequence). CDR3 loop: CASSFGPYNSPLHF. The CDR3 DNA reads as TGTGCCAGCAGCTTCGGCCCTTATAATTCACCCCTCCACTTT.

The table lists this clonotype with many counts. V and J are TRBV28 and TRBJ2-1, with D uncertain. The CDR3 is made up of 15 amino acids. Germline values: CDR1 MDHEN, CDR2 SYDVKM. V lost 5 bases to trimming and J lost 8 bases, with 19 bases between them. DNA of the CDR3: TGTGCCAGCAGTCCCCGACTGGAGAGGTTGGATGAGCAGTTCTTC. Translating gives CASSPRLERLDEQFF.

This clonotype was seen many times. The rearrangement uses TRBV30 and TRBJ2-7; 8 bases align to TRBD2. V shed 6 bases and J 1 base; nucleotides not matched to a gene: 5. The V gene's germline CDR1 is GTSNPN and CDR2 SVGIG (reference sequence). The CDR3 is 13 amino acids. CDR3 in amino acids: CACAGGGSYEQYF. The CDR3 bases are TGTGCCTGCGCGGGAGGAGGGTCCTACGAGCAGTACTTC.

A few counts support this clonotype. V and J are TRBV5-6 and TRBJ1-1; 8 bases line up with TRBD1. Unmatched junction bases numbered 3, after V lost 4 bases and J lost 7 bases. Germline-derived CDR1 and CDR2 are SGHDT and YYEEEE. The CDR3 loop spans 12 amino acids. DNA of the CDR3: TGTGCCAGCAGCCAACAGGGGGATGAAGCTTTCTTT. Translated, it gives CASSQQGDEAFF.

The table lists this clonotype with many counts. The chain uses TRBV27 and TRBJ2-3, with 13 bases lining up with TRBD2. V dropped 4 bases and J dropped 4; count of bases not matched to a gene: 11. The CDR3 length is 18 residues. The germline CDR1 and CDR2 sequences are MNHEY and SMNVEV (reference sequence). The CDR3 here is CASSYIPGLAGKADTQYF. CDR3 bases: TGTGCCAGCAGTTACATCCCGGGACTAGCGGGGAAGGCAGATACGCAGTATTTT.

This clonotype has at least ten counts. The chain links TRBV7-2 to TRBJ2-5; D perhaps matches TRBD1 (5 bases). The CDR3 sequence is 13 residues long. Trimming left V 4 bases short and J 5 bases short, with 11 bases between. Germline V gives CDR1 SGHTA, CDR2 FQGNSA. DNA for the CDR3: TGTGCCAGCAGCTCAGCAGGGTGGGAGACCCAGTACTTC. Translation gives CASSSAGWETQYF.

This clonotype was seen a handful of times. The CDR3, as DNA: TGTGCCAGTAGTTGGGGCGGGGCCTCCTACGAGCAGTACTTC. This codes for CASSWGGASYEQYF. The chain links TRBV19 to TRBJ2-7, with D maybe TRBD2 (6 bases). Germline V gives CDR1 LNHDA, CDR2 SQIVND (reference sequence). The CDR3 spans 14 residues. Trimming took off 5 bases at V and 0 bases at J, with 11 bases between the two ends.

V is TRBV11-3 and J is TRBJ2-5; 10 bases map to TRBD2. The V gene's germline CDR1 is SGHNT and CDR2 YENEEA. The V and J ends lost 1 base and 4 bases, in that order; junction bases with no gene match: 9. The CDR3 is 17 amino acids. The CDR3, as DNA: TGTGCCAGCAGCTTAGGTTCAGCGGGAGGGCCGTTAGAGACCCAGTACTTC. Protein sequence: CASSLGSAGGPLETQYF. Full variable domain (missing parts from reference TRBV11-3 and TRBJ2-5): EAGVVQSPRYKIIEKKQPVAFWCNPISGHNTLYWYLQNLGQGPELLIRYENEEAVDDSQLPKDRFSAERLKGVDSTLKIQPAELGDSAVYLCASSLGSAGGPLETQYFGPGTRLLVL.

This clonotype has a count of ten or more. The chain couples TRBV7-9 to TRBJ2-1; 7 bases line up with TRBD1. The CDR3 loop spans 18 amino acids. J was trimmed by 4 bases and V by 4 bases; bases with no gene match: 16. Germline V gene sequence: CDR1 SEHNR, CDR2 FQNEAQ (reference sequence). The CDR3 region has the DNA TGTGCCAGCAGCTCCCCTCGGGACAGCCGCTCGACTTACAATGAGCAGTTCTTC. It translates to CASSSPRDSRSTYNEQFF.

This clonotype was recorded a few times. The genes are TRBV27 and TRBJ2-1; 14 positions agree with TRBD2. The CDR3 is 17 residues long. The V gene end was trimmed by 3 bases and the J gene end by 2 bases; junction bases not matched to a gene: 3. Per germline, CDR1 MNHEY and CDR2 SMNVEV (reference sequence). CDR3 coding DNA: TGTGCCAGCAGTTTGCCGGGACTAGCGGGAGCCTACAATGAGCAGTTCTTC. It yields the protein CASSLPGLAGAYNEQFF.

Ten or more counts support this clonotype. The DNA of the CDR3 is TGTGCCAGCGGGGGAGGATCGGGCAATGAGCAGTTCTTC. Translating it yields CASGGGSGNEQFF. The chain is built from TRBV2 and TRBJ2-1; the D gene is possibly TRBD2 (6 bases). V was cut by 8 bases and J by 6 bases, with 14 bases left in between. Germline V gives CDR1 SNHLY, CDR2 FYNNEI. The CDR3 loop spans 13 amino acids.

This clonotype was recorded at least ten times. This rearrangement joins TRBV7-2 to TRBJ2-7; 13 bases agree with TRBD2. The germline CDR1 and CDR2 sequences are SGHTA and FQGNSA. The CDR3 runs 15 residues. V gave up 3 bases and J gave up 6 bases; unmatched junction bases: 5. Here the CDR3 reads CASSLLWTSGSEQYF. Written as DNA, the CDR3 is TGTGCCAGCAGCTTGCTTTGGACTAGCGGGAGCGAGCAGTACTTC.

This clonotype was found a few times. The chain uses TRBV5-4 and TRBJ1-6; TRBD1 is a possible D gene (5 bases). Germline lookup yields CDR1 SGHNT and CDR2 YYREEE (reference sequence). Deletions cut 3 bases from V and 8 bases from J, with 12 bases between. CDR3 length equals 14 residues. CDR3 sequence reads: CASSSTGGYSPLHF. In nucleotides, the CDR3 is TGTGCCAGCAGCTCAACCGGGGGTTATTCACCCCTCCACTTT. Filled out from reference TRBV5-4 and TRBJ1-6, the complete variable domain reads ETGVTQSPTHLIKTRGQQVTLRCSSQSGHNTVSWYQQALGQGPQFIFQYYREEENGRGNFPPRFSGLQFPNYSSELNVNALELDDSALYLCASSSTGGYSPLHFGNGTRLTVT.

This clonotype was seen many times. The chain combines TRBV6-1 with TRBJ2-5; 7 bases agree with TRBD1. The CDR3 spans 13 residues. V shed 6 bases, J shed 5 bases, and the junction held 6 bases outside the gene matches. Germline CDR1 MNHNS, CDR2 SASEGT. The CDR3 DNA reads TGTGCCAGCAGCAACAGGGGATTGGAGACCCAGTACTTC. Residues: CASSNRGLETQYF.

This clonotype has at least ten counts. V gene TRBV29-1 combines with J gene TRBJ1-2, with D maybe TRBD1 (5 bases). Germline V gives CDR1 SQVTM, CDR2 ANQGSEA. This CDR3 is 12 amino acids long. V lost 4 bases and J 4 bases, leaving 10 bases between the germline ends. The CDR3 spells CSVGQRSYGYTF. The CDR3, as DNA: TGCAGCGTTGGACAGCGATCCTATGGCTACACCTTC. Using reference TRBV29-1 and TRBJ1-2 for the parts outside the CDR3, the full variable domain is SAVISQKPSRDICQRGTSLTIQCQVDSQVTMMFWYRQQPGQSLTLIATANQGSEATYESGFVIDKFPISRPNLTFSTLTVSNMSPEDSSIYLCSVGQRSYGYTFGSGTRLTVV.

At least ten counts were recorded for this clonotype. This chain uses TRBV6-5 with TRBJ2-7; 7 positions agree with TRBD2. The CDR3 contains 16 residues. CDR1 is MNHEY, CDR2 SVGAGI, per germline. V shed 2 bases and J 2 bases; nucleotides not matched to a gene: 9. Here the CDR3 reads CASSYNSGSHPYEQYF. The CDR3 DNA reads TGTGCCAGCAGTTACAATAGCGGGTCTCACCCCTACGAGCAGTACTTC.

This clonotype was seen at least ten times. The V and J genes are TRBV27 and TRBJ1-6; D gene ambiguous. Germline V lookup: CDR1 MNHEY, CDR2 SMNVEV (reference sequence). CDR3 size: 13 residues. V was trimmed by 7 bases and J by 7 bases, leaving 11 bases between them. CDR3 sequence: CASNLTKNSPLHF. The CDR3 DNA is TGTGCCAGCAATTTGACAAAGAATTCACCCCTCCACTTT.

This clonotype has a count of ten or more. This rearrangement joins TRBV12-3 or TRBV12-4 to TRBJ1-5; 10 nucleotides agree with TRBD1. The ends lost 2 bases at V and 3 bases at J; junction bases unmatched: 10. This CDR3 is built from 18 residues. The CDR3 sequence is CASSLWDRGRSFNQPQHF. The CDR3 DNA reads as TGTGCCAGCAGTTTATGGGACAGGGGCCGCTCATTCAATCAGCCCCAGCATTTT.

This clonotype has just a few counts. This sequence joins TRBV6-1 and TRBJ2-1, with a tentative D call TRBD2 (7 bases). V was shortened by 8 bases and J by 8 bases, with 13 bases between the two germline ends. This CDR3 has 12 residues. Germline V gene lookup returns CDR1 MNHNS and CDR2 SASEGT. DNA of the CDR3: TGTGCCAGCGGCCCGGGGGGCGATGAGCAGTTCTTC. This sequence encodes CASGPGGDEQFF.

This clonotype was found many times. V gene TRBV3-1 combines with J gene TRBJ2-3, with 10 bases matching TRBD2. The junction had 3 bases not matched to a gene; V was cut back by 4 bases and J by 2 bases. Per the germline V gene, CDR1 is LGHDT and CDR2 is YNNKEL (reference sequence). CDR3 length equals 15 residues. In DNA form, the CDR3 reads TGTGCCAGCAGCCGTACTAGCGGGACCACAGATACGCAGTATTTT. Its translation: CASSRTSGTTDTQYF.

CDR3 amino acids: CASSPGENQPQHF. Written as DNA, the CDR3 is TGTGCCAGCAGTCCAGGGGAAAATCAGCCCCAGCATTTT. The chain is built from TRBV28 and TRBJ1-5, with D tentatively TRBD1 (6 bases). V lost 5 bases, J lost 4 bases, and 9 bases lay in between. The CDR3 extends over 13 amino acids. The germline CDR1 and CDR2 sequences are MDHEN and SYDVKM.

This clonotype was seen repeatedly, ten times or more. The rearrangement links TRBV12-5 to TRBJ2-2; tentatively, D is TRBD1 (6 bases). Trimming took 5 bases from V and 6 from J, leaving 13 bases between them. There are 14 residues in the CDR3. From germline, CDR1 is LGHNT and CDR2 FRNRAP. The DNA of the CDR3 is TGTGCTAGTGGTACCCCAGGGGTACCCGGGGAGCTGTTTTTT. Protein: CASGTPGVPGELFF. The full variable domain, in which reference TRBV12-5 and TRBJ2-2 provide the parts outside the CDR3, is DARVTQTPRHKVTEMGQEVTMRCQPILGHNTVFWYRQTMMQGLELLAYFRNRAPLDDSGMPKDRFSAEMPDATLATLKIQPSEPRDSAVYFCASGTPGVPGELFFGEGSRLTVL.